The 21 T cell receptor beta chains given below trace back to one sample, sequenced in a study of blood T cell repertoires in COVID-19. Some clones are missing from TCRdb's copy, which holds only in-frame ones; the method was immunoSEQ multiplex PCR. The sample records some 310,000 clones, 85% to 90% being singletons. Sequencing was done on a sample of peripheral blood. Receptors originate from a woman aged 25 to 39 with COVID-19, enrolled during active disease.

V is TRBV18 and J is TRBJ1-2; no clear D gene. CDR1 and CDR2 from the germline V gene are KGHSH and LQKENI. The CDR3 is 16 residues long. The V end lost 2 bases, the J end lost 3 bases, and 16 bases lay between the germline ends. CDR3 residues: CASSPESLLFDYGYTF. CDR3 DNA sequence: TGTGCCAGCTCACCAGAGAGCCTCCTGTTTGACTATGGCTACACCTTC.

This chain joins TRBV20-1 and TRBJ2-4; 11 bases are shared with TRBD2. Looked up from germline, CDR1 is DFQATT and CDR2 is SNEGSKA (reference sequence). CDR3 length: 15 residues. The ends lost 3 bases at V and 8 bases at J; junction bases unmatched: 9. The CDR3 DNA reads as TGCAGTGCTAGTAGCCCTAGCGGGAGGAGCTACATTCAGTACTTC. Amino acids: CSASSPSGRSYIQYF.

The chain recombines TRBV16 with TRBJ2-7, with 11 bases matching TRBD1. The CDR3 contains 15 residues. Unmatched junction bases numbered 0, after V lost 0 bases and J lost 2 bases. Germline V gene lookup returns CDR1 KGHSY and CDR2 FQNENV. CDR3 sequence: CASSQSGQGAYEQYF. In nucleotides, the CDR3 is TGTGCCAGCAGCCAATCGGGACAGGGGGCCTACGAGCAGTACTTC. Using reference TRBV16 and TRBJ2-7 for the parts outside the CDR3, the full variable domain is GEEVAQTPKHLVRGEGQKAKLYCAPIKGHSYVFWYQQVLKNEFKFLISFQNENVFDETGMPKERFSAKCLPNSPCSLEIQATKLEDSAVYFCASSQSGQGAYEQYFGPGTRLTVT.

The chain joins TRBV14 to TRBJ2-5, with 7 bases lining up with TRBD1. The germline V gene has CDR1 SGHDN and CDR2 FVKESK. The CDR3 sequence is 16 residues long. V trimming: 2 bases; J trimming: 5 bases; junction bases outside the gene matches: 11. CDR3 loop: CASSQKERQGEETQYF. DNA for the CDR3: TGTGCCAGCAGCCAAAAGGAGAGGCAGGGGGAGGAGACCCAGTACTTC.

This clone was recorded a few times. The same CDR3 can be traced to other DNA sequences in this sample. V usage is TRBV9 and J usage is TRBJ1-1; D unresolved. Germline V gene lookup returns CDR1 SGDLS and CDR2 YYNGEE. Trimming pared 2 bases from V and 0 bases from J, leaving 5 bases between. This CDR3 is built from 13 residues. CDR3 nucleotides: TGTGCCAGCAGCGTGGCGGTGAACACTGAAGCTTTCTTT. Encoded protein: CASSVAVNTEAFF.

This chain links TRBV27 with TRBJ2-7, with 8 bases identical to TRBD1. The CDR3 length is 14 residues. Germline CDR1 is MNHEY and CDR2 is SMNVEV (reference sequence). Trimming removed 5 bases from V and 3 bases from J; junction bases left unmatched: 6. The CDR3 sequence is CASSPWTGNYEQYF. The CDR3 nucleotides are TGTGCCAGCAGTCCGTGGACAGGGAACTACGAGCAGTACTTC.

This clone was seen a single time. V usage is TRBV5-1 and J usage is TRBJ1-2; 7 bases map to TRBD1. V trimming: 1 base; J trimming: 6 bases; junction bases outside the gene matches: 6. Germline V gene sequence: CDR1 SGHRS, CDR2 YFSETQ. The CDR3 runs to 14 residues. The CDR3 nucleotides are TGCGCCAGCAGCTTGAAAGGACAGGTCGATGGCTACACCTTC. Its protein is CASSLKGQVDGYTF.

The CDR3 sequence is CAYAPGGASYGYTF. The CDR3 DNA sequence: TGTGCCTATGCCCCAGGGGGCGCGAGCTATGGCTACACCTTC. V usage is TRBV28 and J usage is TRBJ1-2, with 8 bases that match TRBD1. Germline V CDR1 and CDR2: MDHEN, SYDVKM. The ends lost 11 bases at V and 4 bases at J; junction bases unmatched: 12. This CDR3 region has 14 residues.

This clone came up a few times. The chain uses TRBV5-1 and TRBJ2-7; 13 nucleotides agree with TRBD2. The V gene's germline CDR1 is SGHRS and CDR2 YFSETQ. V lost 4 bases to trimming and J lost 2 bases; unmatched junction nucleotides: 3. The CDR3 has 15 amino acids. DNA of the CDR3: TGCGCCAGCAGCCCCGGGACTAGCGGGACCTACGAGCAGTACTTC. This codes for CASSPGTSGTYEQYF.

The chain employs TRBV29-1 and TRBJ2-1; TRBD1 might be the D (6 bases). Germline CDR1 is SQVTM and CDR2 is ANQGSEA. V was trimmed by 7 bases and J by 4 bases, leaving 17 bases between them. CDR3 length: 14 amino acids. The CDR3 nucleotides are TGCAGCGCTCAGGGGTATGGCGTATACAATGAGCAGTTCTTC. Residues: CSAQGYGVYNEQFF.

The chain has TRBV5-4 and TRBJ1-2; 8 positions agree with TRBD1. The CDR3 spans 12 residues. The J segment lost 5 bases and the V segment lost 3 bases, leaving 0 bases of the junction unmatched. Germline assignment: CDR1 SGHNT and CDR2 YYREEE (reference sequence). DNA for the CDR3: TGTGCCAGCAGCTGGACAGGGTATGGCTACACCTTC. Its translation: CASSWTGYGYTF.

V usage is TRBV2 and J usage is TRBJ2-5; TRBD1 matches 11 bases. Trimming at V came to 5 bases and at J to 5 bases, leaving 4 bases not matched to a gene. The CDR3 runs 14 residues. CDR1 SNHLY and CDR2 FYNNEI come from the germline V gene. The DNA for the CDR3 is TGTGCCAGCAGTCCGGACAGGGGGCACGAGACCCAGTACTTC. Translating it yields CASSPDRGHETQYF. The whole variable domain, filled in from reference TRBV2 and TRBJ2-5, reads EPEVTQTPSHQVTQMGQEVILRCVPISNHLYFYWYRQILGQKVEFLVSFYNNEISEKSEIFDDQFSVERPDGSNFTLKIRSTKLEDSAMYFCASSPDRGHETQYFGPGTRLLVL.

This clone came up a few times. The chain joins TRBV9 to TRBJ2-1; 9 bases fit TRBD1. V lost 4 bases, J lost 7 bases, and 12 bases stayed unmatched. Looked up from germline, CDR1 is SGDLS and CDR2 is YYNGEE. The CDR3 has 16 amino acids. CDR3 nucleotides: TGTGCCAGCAGCCCAAATAACAGGGGGCATTGGAATGAGCAGTTCTTC. It yields the protein CASSPNNRGHWNEQFF.

This clone has more than one count but fewer than ten. The chain uses TRBV11-2 and TRBJ2-2, with 12 bases matching TRBD2. V was pared by 5 bases and J by 3 bases, with 4 bases of the junction left unmatched. Germline CDR1 and CDR2: SGHAT and FQNNGV. CDR3 length equals 16 residues. The CDR3 DNA reads as TGTGCCAGCAGCCCCGGGACTAGCGGGTACACCGGGGAGCTGTTTTTT. Encoded protein: CASSPGTSGYTGELFF.

The chain employs TRBV11-2 and TRBJ2-7; D perhaps matches TRBD2 (6 bases). CDR1 is SGHAT, CDR2 FQNNGV, per germline. V shed 8 bases and J shed 2 bases, with 19 bases lying between them. The CDR3 length is 15 residues. The CDR3 reads CASRRLRDLAYEQYF. The CDR3 DNA reads as TGTGCCAGCCGCCGATTGCGGGACCTGGCCTACGAGCAGTACTTC.

The V and J genes are TRBV30 and TRBJ1-1, with a tentative D call TRBD1 (6 bases). The CDR3 contains 14 residues. Germline V gives CDR1 GTSNPN, CDR2 SVGIG (reference sequence). Trimming removed 2 bases at V and 6 bases at J, with 16 bases between. This chain's CDR3 is CAWSIRQARSEAFF. CDR3 nucleotides: TGTGCCTGGAGTATAAGACAGGCGAGGTCTGAAGCTTTCTTT. Full variable domain (missing parts from reference TRBV30 and TRBJ1-1): SQTIHQWPATLVQPVGSPLSLECTVEGTSNPNLYWYRQAAGRGLQLLFYSVGIGQISSEVPQNLSASRPQDRQFILSSKKLLLSDSGFYLCAWSIRQARSEAFFGQGTRLTVV.

The J gene is TRBJ1-6, the V gene TRBV30, with 7 bases that match TRBD1. The CDR3 is made up of 14 amino acids. Germline CDR1 is GTSNPN and CDR2 is SVGIG (reference sequence). Germline trimming cut 1 base from V and 8 bases from J; bases unmatched to any gene: 5. The CDR3 nucleotides read TGTGCCTGGAGTGAGGGCAGGGGGGATTCACCCCTCCACTTT. Translation: CAWSEGRGDSPLHF.

This chain uses TRBV5-1 with TRBJ1-2; TRBD1 matches 8 bases. CDR1 is SGHRS and CDR2 is YFSETQ in the germline V gene. The CDR3 has 14 residues. V trimming: 4 bases; J trimming: 4 bases; junction bases outside the gene matches: 6. The chain's CDR3 is CASSRGQGIYGYTF. The CDR3 nucleotides read TGCGCCAGCAGCAGAGGACAGGGAATCTATGGCTACACCTTC.

The CDR3 coding sequence is TGTGCCAGCAGTTTATTAGGACGGGGGTTGGTCACCGGGGAGCTGTTTTTT. It codes for CASSLLGRGLVTGELFF. The gene calls are TRBV28 and TRBJ2-2; D might be TRBD2 (6 bases). The CDR3 loop spans 17 amino acids. CDR1 and CDR2 from the germline V gene are MDHEN and SYDVKM. Between the trimmed V and J ends, which lost 1 base and 4 bases, there was a span of 16 bases.

The chain employs TRBV3-1 (or the pseudogene TRBV3-2) and TRBJ1-2; 7 nucleotides match TRBD1. Germline V gene data show CDR1 as LGHDT and CDR2 as YNNKEL (reference sequence). The CDR3 has 15 residues. V lost 5 bases and J lost 2; bases outside the gene matches: 8. CDR3 loop: CASSYMGTENYGYTF. The CDR3 region has the DNA TGTGCCAGCAGCTACATGGGGACAGAAAACTATGGCTACACCTTC.

The rearrangement joins TRBV30 to TRBJ2-1; 7 bases fit TRBD1. V lost 6 bases to trimming and J lost 5 bases; unmatched junction nucleotides: 7. Germline V CDR1 and CDR2: GTSNPN, SVGIG (reference sequence). CDR3 length: 13 amino acids. The CDR3 here is CACVKGANNEQFF. In DNA, the CDR3 is TGTGCCTGCGTAAAGGGGGCAAACAATGAGCAGTTCTTC.